Listed here is a single T cell receptor (beta chain). Its antigen is currently unknown. This record belongs to a study of response to subunit inactivated influenza vaccine. Germline V lookup: CDR1 SGHRS, CDR2 YFSETQ. The CDR3 is 16 residues long. V lost 3 bases, J lost 4 bases, and 3 bases stayed unmatched. From the RT-PCR reads, TCRdb called clonotypes with MiXCR, one entry per CDR3 protein. This table has approximately 230,000 distinct CDR3 sequences, 12% appearing once. Study outcomes and limitations: New T cells are recruited in small numbers by each seasonal influenza vaccination, according to the authors' suggestion.

This receptor was identified in a man over 45 who received an inactivated influenza vaccine. The source was non-naive T cells sorted from PBMCs, collected less than 15 days before vaccination. This chain uses TRBV5-1 with TRBJ2-1; 14 bases align to TRBD2. CDR3 amino acids: CASSSGTSGSYNEQFF. CDR3 sequence (DNA): TGCGCCAGCAGCTCCGGGACTAGCGGGAGTTACAATGAGCAGTTCTTC. The entire variable domain, with the rest obtained from reference TRBV5-1 and TRBJ2-1, is as follows: KAGVTQTPRYLIKTRGQQVTLSCSPISGHRSVSWYQQTPGQGLQFLFEYFSETQRNKGNFPGRFSGRQFSNSRSEMNVSTLELGDSALYLCASSSGTSGSYNEQFFGPGTRLTVL.